This record concerns one TCR beta chain sequence. Germline V CDR1 and CDR2: MNHEY, SVGEGT. The V and J ends lost 2 bases and 2 bases respectively, with 10 bases between them. The CDR3 loop spans 16 amino acids. This record comes from a study of blood T cell repertoires in COVID-19. Study details: Whether acute or convalescent, the COVID-19 samples came from the United States, Italy and Spain. T cells, B-cell-depleted T cells, or PBMCs provided the cDNA or gDNA that served as material.

In the original processing: Scientists estimated how many nucleated cells there were by amplifying reference gene primers. TCRdb keeps only in-frame clones here, not all; method: immunoSEQ multiplex PCR. That table is the source of V, J and clone size, and D and trimming were worked out from the DNA. The sample lists approximately 50,000 clones; under 95% were seen once. The chain recombines TRBV6-2 or TRBV6-3 with TRBJ2-6; possible D gene TRBD2, 6 bases. The TCR was taken from a human donor in a cohort sampled during active COVID-19. The sequencing input was peripheral blood. The CDR3 spells CASSYGGIPGANVLTF. The DNA of the CDR3 is TGTGCCAGCAGTTACGGAGGGATCCCTGGGGCCAACGTCCTGACTTTC.